This T cell receptor (beta chain) was identified in a study of blood T cell repertoires in COVID-19. Study background: Material from acute and convalescent COVID-19 was sourced from the United States, Italy and Spain. T cells, B-cell-depleted T cells, or PBMCs supplied cDNA or gDNA.

The CDR3 consists of 11 residues. CDR1 is SGHAT and CDR2 is FQNNGV in the germline V gene. Original processing notes: Reference gene primer amplification in the assay estimated nucleated cell counts. Method: immunoSEQ multiplex PCR; TCRdb's copy keeps in-frame clones and lacks some. For V, J and clone size, that table is used; D and trimming come from the DNA. Among some 77,000 clones listed, almost 90% were seen once. This chain connects TRBV11-2 to TRBJ2-1; no firm D call. The source of this sequence is a woman older than 75 with active or convalescent COVID-19. Sequences were obtained from peripheral blood. CDR3 loop: CAFQTNNEQFF. CDR3 coding DNA: TGTGCGTTTCAGACAAACAATGAGCAGTTCTTC.